This T cell receptor (beta chain) was sequenced during a study of T cells in Graves' hyperthyroidism and ophthalmopathy. TCR beta CDR3 regions were amplified from RNA. The primer set for the first-round RT-PCR of the TCR CDR3 was HTBI. MiXCR, applied by TCRdb to the multiplex PCR reads, yields one record per CDR3 protein. In the table there are about 340,000 distinct CDR3 sequences, 18% of which are singletons. The source of this sequence is a woman aged 50 to 65 with Graves' hyperthyroidism. The sample consisted of blood.

The chain's CDR3 is CASSNRKTGRNTEAFF. The CDR3 DNA sequence: TGTGCCAGTAGTAACCGCAAGACAGGGCGGAACACTGAAGCTTTCTTT. The V call is TRBV19, the J call TRBJ1-1; 7 nucleotides match TRBD1. V lost 4 bases to trimming and J lost 1 base; unmatched junction nucleotides: 9. This CDR3 has 16 residues. Germline CDR1 is LNHDA and CDR2 is SQIVND (reference sequence).